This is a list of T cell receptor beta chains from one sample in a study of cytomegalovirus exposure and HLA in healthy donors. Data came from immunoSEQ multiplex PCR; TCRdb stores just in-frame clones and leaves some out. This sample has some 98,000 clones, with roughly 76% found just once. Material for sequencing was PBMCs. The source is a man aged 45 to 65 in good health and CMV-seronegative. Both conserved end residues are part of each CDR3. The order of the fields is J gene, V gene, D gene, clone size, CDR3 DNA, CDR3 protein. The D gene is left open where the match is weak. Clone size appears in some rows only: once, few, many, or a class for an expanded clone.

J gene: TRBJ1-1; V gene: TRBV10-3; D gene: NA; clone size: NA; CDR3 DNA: TGTGCCACCTCATTCGTTCCGGGACAAAGAGCTTTCTTT; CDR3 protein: CATSFVPGQRAFF
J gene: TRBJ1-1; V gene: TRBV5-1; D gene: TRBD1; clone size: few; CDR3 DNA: TGCGCCAGCAGCTTGCACGGACAGGGGGATTATAACACTGAAGCTTTCTTT; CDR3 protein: CASSLHGQGDYNTEAFF
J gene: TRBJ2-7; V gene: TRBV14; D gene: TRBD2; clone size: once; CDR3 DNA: TGTGCCAGCAGCCAAGGTCTAGCGGGATTTGGAGAGCAGTACTTC; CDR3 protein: CASSQGLAGFGEQYF
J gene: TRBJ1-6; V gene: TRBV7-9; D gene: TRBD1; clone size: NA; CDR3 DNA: TGTGCCAGCAGCTTCCCCTCCCCGGACAGGGATTATCGGTCACCCCTCCACTTT; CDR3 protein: CASSFPSPDRDYRSPLHF
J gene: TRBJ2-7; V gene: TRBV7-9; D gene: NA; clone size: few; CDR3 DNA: TGTGCCAGCAGCTTTTCAGGGGTCCTACCCTACGAGCAGTACTTC; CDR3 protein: CASSFSGVLPYEQYF
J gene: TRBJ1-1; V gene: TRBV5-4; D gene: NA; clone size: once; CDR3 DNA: TGTGCCAGCAGCTTCAAGGGGTTAAACACTGAAGCTTTCTTT; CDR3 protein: CASSFKGLNTEAFF
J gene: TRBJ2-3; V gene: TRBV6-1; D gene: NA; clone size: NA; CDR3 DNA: TGTGCCAGCAGCCTATTGGACAGTCAGGATACGCAGTATTTT; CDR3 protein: CASSLLDSQDTQYF
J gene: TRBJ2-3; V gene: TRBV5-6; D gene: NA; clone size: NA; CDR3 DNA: TGTGCCAGCAGCTTGTTGTCGGGAGGCACAGATACGCAGTATTTT; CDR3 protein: CASSLLSGGTDTQYF
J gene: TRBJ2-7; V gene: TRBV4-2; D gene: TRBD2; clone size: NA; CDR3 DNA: TGTGCCAGCAGACCCGGACTAGCGGGAGAGATGGGCGAGCAGTACTTC; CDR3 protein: CASRPGLAGEMGEQYF
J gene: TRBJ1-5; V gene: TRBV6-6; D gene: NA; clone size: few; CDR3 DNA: TGTGCCAGCAGTCCGGTTGATCAGCCCCAGCATTTT; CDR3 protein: CASSPVDQPQHF
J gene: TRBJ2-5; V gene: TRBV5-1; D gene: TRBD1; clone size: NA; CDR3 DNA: TGCGCCAGCAGCTTGGGGGGACAGGGGAACATTGAGACCCAGTACTTC; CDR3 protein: CASSLGGQGNIETQYF
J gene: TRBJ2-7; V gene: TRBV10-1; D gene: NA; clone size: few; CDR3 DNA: TGCGCCAGCAGCCCTGACTTGTACGAGCAGTACTTC; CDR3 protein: CASSPDLYEQYF
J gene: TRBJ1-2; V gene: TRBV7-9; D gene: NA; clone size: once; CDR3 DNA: TGTGCCAGCAGCTTAATTCAGGGGAGAGGCGGCTACACCTTC; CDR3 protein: CASSLIQGRGGYTF
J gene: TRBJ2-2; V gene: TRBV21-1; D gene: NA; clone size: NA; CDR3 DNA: TGTGCCAGCAGCCCCCAACGGGGTTTAGCGGGAGACACCGGGGAGCTGTTTTTT; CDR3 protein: CASSPQRGLAGDTGELFF
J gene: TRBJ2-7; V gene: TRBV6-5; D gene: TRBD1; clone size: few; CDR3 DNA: TGTGCCAGCAGTCGTCCGCGACAGGGGCCCGTCGAGCAGTACTTC; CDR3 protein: CASSRPRQGPVEQYF
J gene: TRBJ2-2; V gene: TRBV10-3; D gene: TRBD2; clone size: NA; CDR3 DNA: TGTGCCACTACTAGCGTGAACACCGGGGAGCTGTTTTTT; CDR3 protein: CATTSVNTGELFF
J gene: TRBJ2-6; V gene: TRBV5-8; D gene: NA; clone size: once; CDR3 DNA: TGTGCCAGCAGCTTACGAGGTCGCGGGGCCAACGTCCTGACTTTC; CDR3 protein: CASSLRGRGANVLTF
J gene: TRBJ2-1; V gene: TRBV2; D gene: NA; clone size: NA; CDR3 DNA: TGTGCCAGAAAGAGCGGCGACTCCTACAATGAGCAGTTCTTC; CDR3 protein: CARKSGDSYNEQFF
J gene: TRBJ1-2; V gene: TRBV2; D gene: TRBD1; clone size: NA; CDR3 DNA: TGTGCCAGCCAGCTGACAGGGGGCGTAGTCTATGGCTACACCTTC; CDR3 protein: CASQLTGGVVYGYTF
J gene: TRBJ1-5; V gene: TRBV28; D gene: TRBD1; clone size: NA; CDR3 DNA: TGTGCCAGCAGTTTCTACTACGGGGGACAGGCGCTGAATAGCAATCAGCCCCAGCATTTT; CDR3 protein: CASSFYYGGQALNSNQPQHF
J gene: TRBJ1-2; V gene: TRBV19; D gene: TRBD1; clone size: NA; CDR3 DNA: TGTGCTAGTAGTATTGGGCGACCAGGGGGTGCCTATGGCTACACCTTC; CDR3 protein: CASSIGRPGGAYGYTF
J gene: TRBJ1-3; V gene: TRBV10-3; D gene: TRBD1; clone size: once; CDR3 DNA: TGTGCCACTAGTGGGAAACAGGGGGCTATTGGAAACACCATATATTTT; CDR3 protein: CATSGKQGAIGNTIYF
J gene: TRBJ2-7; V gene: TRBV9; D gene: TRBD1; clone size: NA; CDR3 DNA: TGTGCCAGCAGCGCCTCCGCGACAGGGACCTACGAGCAGTACTTC; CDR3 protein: CASSASATGTYEQYF
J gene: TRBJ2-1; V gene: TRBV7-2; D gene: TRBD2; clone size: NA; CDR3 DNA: TGTGCCAGCAGCTTAGACGGGGGGGACTACAATGAGCAGTTCTTC; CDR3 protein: CASSLDGGDYNEQFF
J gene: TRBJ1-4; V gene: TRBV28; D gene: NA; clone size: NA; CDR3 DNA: TGTGCCAGCTCCAACACCGTCGGGACAACTGATGAAAAACTGTTTTTT; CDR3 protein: CASSNTVGTTDEKLFF
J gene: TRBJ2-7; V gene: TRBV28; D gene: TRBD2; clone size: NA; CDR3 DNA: TGTGCCAGCAGTTCCCTCTCGGGAGGTACCCACGAGCAGTACTTC; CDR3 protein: CASSSLSGGTHEQYF